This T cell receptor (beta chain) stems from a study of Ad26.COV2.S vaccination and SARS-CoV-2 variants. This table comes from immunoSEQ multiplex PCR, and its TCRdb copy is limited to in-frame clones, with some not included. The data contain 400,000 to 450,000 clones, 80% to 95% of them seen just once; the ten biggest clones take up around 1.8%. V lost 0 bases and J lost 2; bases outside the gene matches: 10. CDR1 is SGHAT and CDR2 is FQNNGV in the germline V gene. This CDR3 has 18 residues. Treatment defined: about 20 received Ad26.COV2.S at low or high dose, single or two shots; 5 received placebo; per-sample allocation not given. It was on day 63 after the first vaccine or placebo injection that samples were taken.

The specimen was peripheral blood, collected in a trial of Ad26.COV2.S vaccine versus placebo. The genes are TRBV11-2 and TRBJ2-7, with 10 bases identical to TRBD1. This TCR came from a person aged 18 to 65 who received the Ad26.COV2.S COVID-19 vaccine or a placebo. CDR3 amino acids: CASSLDGGGQGSPYEQYF. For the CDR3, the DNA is TGTGCCAGCAGCTTAGATGGGGGGGGACAGGGGTCCCCCTACGAGCAGTACTTC.